The 5 T cell receptor beta chains below were found in one sample sequenced in a study of OX40 agonist ivuxolimab in advanced cancers. The assay was immunoSEQ multiplex PCR, and TCRdb's table has in-frame clones only and misses some. The profile shows about 62,000 clones, roughly 92% of them singletons. This sample comprised CD4+ or CD8+ T cells sorted from blood, obtained in a trial of the OX40 agonist ivuxolimab. The receptors derive from an adult with an advanced solid tumor such as melanoma, head and neck, liver or kidney cancer.

The gene calls are TRBV4-1 and TRBJ2-7; D remains unclear. Germline V lookup: CDR1 MGHRA, CDR2 YSYEKL. The CDR3 spans 13 residues. V was trimmed by 0 bases and J by 6 bases, leaving 9 bases between them. This CDR3 is CASSQDPMAEQYF. CDR3 sequence (DNA): TGCGCCAGCAGCCAAGATCCCATGGCCGAGCAGTACTTC.

The chain has TRBV7-6 and TRBJ1-2; no clear D. Trimming removed 5 bases at V and 0 bases at J, with 7 bases between. The CDR3 is 13 residues long. The germline CDR1 and CDR2 sequences are SGHVS and FNYEAQ. CDR3 protein: CASSPEANYGYTF. The DNA for the CDR3 is TGTGCCAGCAGCCCCGAAGCTAACTATGGCTACACCTTC. The variable domain in full, with the rest retrieved from reference TRBV7-6 and TRBJ1-2, is GAGVSQSPRYKVTKRGQDVALRCDPISGHVSLYWYRQALGQGPEFLTYFNYEAQQDKSGLPNDRFSAERPEGSISTLTIQRTEQRDSAMYRCASSPEANYGYTFGSGTRLTVV.

The V and J genes are TRBV5-1 and TRBJ2-7; TRBD2 matches at 8 bases. From germline, CDR1 is SGHRS and CDR2 YFSETQ. The CDR3 runs to 14 residues. Trimming removed 0 bases from V and 7 bases from J; junction bases left unmatched: 6. The CDR3 loop is CASSLASGGAEQYF. For the CDR3, the DNA is TGCGCCAGCAGCTTGGCCAGCGGGGGTGCTGAGCAGTACTTC.

Concerning this clone itself: The junction does not match germline at one end; this may be a read error. The same CDR3 can be traced to other DNA sequences in this sample. V and J are TRBV27 and TRBJ2-4; the match to TRBD2 covers 9 bases. The CDR3 length is 11 residues. The germline V gene has CDR1 MNHEY and CDR2 SMNVEV (reference sequence). DNA for the CDR3: TGTGCCAGCAGATTAGCGGGGGTGATGTACTTT. It translates to CASRLAGVMYF.

The genes are TRBV29-1 and TRBJ1-2, with a possible D match to TRBD1 (6 bases). This CDR3 is 14 amino acids long. Germline assignment: CDR1 SQVTM and CDR2 ANQGSEA. Trimming removed 5 bases from V and 0 bases from J, with 13 bases in between. CDR3 nucleotide sequence: TGCAGCGTTTCGAAGGACAGTCCTAACTATGGCTACACCTTC. Its protein is CSVSKDSPNYGYTF.